This TCR beta chain was identified in a study of cytomegalovirus exposure and HLA in healthy donors. Turning to this clone: No antigen is known for it.

Study-wide findings and caveats: Diagnosis of cytomegalovirus status made by the classifier reportedly showed high specificity and sensitivity. The authors enumerated over 150 TCR beta chains as linked to cytomegalovirus.

Profiling relied on immunoSEQ multiplex PCR, and the TCRdb table lists in-frame clones only, not all of them. The sample lists roughly 180,000 clones; roughly 86% were seen once. Donors were drawn from the approximately 130-subject validation cohort, separate from the roughly 700-subject first cohort. Per the germline V gene, CDR1 is SGHTA and CDR2 is FQGTGA. J gave up 5 bases and V 5 bases, and 15 bases lay outside the gene matches. This CDR3 contains 16 residues. This chain joins TRBV7-3 and TRBJ2-7, with 7 bases matching TRBD1. This TCR was recovered from a man aged 25 to 40 in good health and CMV-seropositive. Sequencing was carried out using PBMCs. The CDR3 spells CASSNFGQDLNNEQYF. The CDR3 DNA reads as TGTGCCAGCAGCAATTTCGGACAGGATCTAAACAACGAGCAGTACTTC.